The sequence of this T cell receptor (beta chain) was determined in a study of neurological immune-mediated disorders. This CDR3 contains 13 residues. Germline V gives CDR1 MNHEY, CDR2 SVGAGI. Trimming shortened V by 6 bases and J by 7 bases, and 13 bases separated the two germline ends. cDNA synthesis was performed by 5'RACE with 10-nucleotide random UMIs. Via MiXCR, TCRdb re-called the 5' RACE reads, giving one row per CDR3 protein. The table shows over 45,000 distinct CDR3 sequences, with 4% occurring only once. This clonotype was seen ten or more times. Sequencing used CD4+ T cells from blood. This sequence joins TRBV6-5 and TRBJ1-5; D is undetermined. This clonotype was obtained from a woman in her 40s with multiple sclerosis. The CDR3 DNA follows: TGTGCCAGCAGCCCCTACCACGGGCAGCCCCAGCATTTT. It yields the protein CASSPYHGQPQHF.